The 25 T cell receptor beta chains below all came from one sample that was sequenced in a study of a mutant IDH1 vaccine in newly diagnosed glioma. Data came from immunoSEQ multiplex PCR; TCRdb stores just in-frame clones and leaves some out. The sample includes about 33,000 clones, just under 85% of them seen just once. Their antigens remain unidentified. Noted time point: week 5, during vaccination. Doses consisted of 300 ug of mutant IDH1 20-mer peptide each, paired with topical imiquimod. This specimen was PBMCs, taken from a glioma patient whose treatment included an IDH1 peptide vaccine. These receptor sequences come from a man in his thirties or forties with glioma.

The chain employs TRBV6-5 and TRBJ2-1, with D possibly TRBD1 on 5 matching bases. Per germline, CDR1 MNHEY and CDR2 SVGAGI. The CDR3 spans 16 residues. V lost 3 bases and J 0 bases, leaving 12 bases between the germline ends. The CDR3 DNA sequence: TGTGCCAGCAGTTATCAGGGCCCGAGCTCCTACAATGAGCAGTTCTTC. This sequence encodes CASSYQGPSSYNEQFF.

V is TRBV7-9 and J is TRBJ1-1, with no clear D. Trimming pared 5 bases from V and 8 bases from J, leaving 12 bases between. The CDR3 has 12 residues. Germline V lookup: CDR1 SEHNR, CDR2 FQNEAQ (reference sequence). The CDR3 protein is CASSPDRGEAFF. CDR3 DNA sequence: TGTGCCAGCAGCCCTGACCGGGGAGAAGCTTTCTTT.

V and J are TRBV5-6 and TRBJ2-7; D may correspond to TRBD1 or TRBD2 (5 bases each). V lost 4 bases and J 3 bases, leaving 14 bases between the germline ends. This CDR3 region has 14 residues. Per the germline V gene, CDR1 is SGHDT and CDR2 is YYEEEE. CDR3 in amino acids: CASSKGTGIYEQYF. CDR3 in DNA: TGTGCCAGCAGCAAAGGGACCGGAATCTACGAGCAGTACTTC. Combining the CDR3 with reference TRBV5-6 and TRBJ2-7 gives the whole variable domain DAGVTQSPTHLIKTRGQQVTLRCSPKSGHDTVSWYQQALGQGPQFIFQYYEEEERQRGNFPDRFSGHQFPNYSSELNVNALLLGDSALYLCASSKGTGIYEQYFGPGTRLTVT.

The J gene is TRBJ2-1, the V gene TRBV5-1, with 11 positions matching TRBD1. The V gene's germline CDR1 is SGHRS and CDR2 YFSETQ. The length of the CDR3 is 14 residues. J was trimmed by 9 bases and V by 1 base; bases with no gene match: 3. The CDR3 sequence is CASSLRTGGREQFF. The CDR3 DNA follows: TGCGCCAGCAGCTTGCGGACAGGGGGCCGTGAGCAGTTCTTC.

The chain joins TRBV7-2 to TRBJ1-3; no clear D. Germline-derived CDR1 and CDR2 are SGHTA and FQGNSA. This CDR3 region has 16 residues. The germline V and J ends were trimmed by 1 base and 0 bases, with 10 bases remaining between them. The CDR3, as DNA: TGTGCCAGCAGCTTAGTAGCAGCAAACTCTGGAAACACCATATATTTT. Protein: CASSLVAANSGNTIYF.

DNA for the CDR3: TGTGCCAGCAGTCCCCGGGGGCCTCAGCCCCAGCATTTT. Its protein is CASSPRGPQPQHF. The rearrangement joins TRBV7-8 to TRBJ1-5; a possible D gene is TRBD1 (6 bases). The CDR3 runs to 13 residues. V was shortened by 6 bases and J by 6 bases, with 12 bases between the two germline ends. Germline V gene sequence: CDR1 SGHVS, CDR2 FQNEAQ.

The chain is built from TRBV18 and TRBJ2-1; 10 bases fit TRBD2. V was clipped by 1 base and J by 4 bases; unmatched bases: 7. Per germline, CDR1 KGHSH and CDR2 LQKENI. The CDR3 loop spans 17 amino acids. The CDR3 nucleotides are TGTGCCAGCTCACCACGGACTAGGACTAGCGGTTACAATGAGCAGTTCTTC. Translation: CASSPRTRTSGYNEQFF.

The V and J genes are TRBV5-5 and TRBJ1-4; 8 bases fit TRBD1. The CDR3 spans 17 residues. The junction had 10 bases not matched to a gene; V was cut back by 0 bases and J by 6 bases. The germline CDR1 and CDR2 sequences are SGHKS and YYEKEE (reference sequence). The CDR3 region is CASSLGGDRSRDEKLFF. As DNA, the CDR3 is TGTGCCAGCAGCTTGGGAGGGGACAGGAGTCGTGATGAAAAACTGTTTTTT.

This chain links TRBV21-1 with TRBJ2-2; the DNA was not used to check the table's D call, TRBD2. TRBV21-1 is listed as a pseudogene. The CDR3 consists of 17 residues. CDR3 nucleotide sequence: TGTGCCAGCAGCCCCCGTATCAGCGGGGGTGGCACCGGGGAGCTGTTTTTT. This translates into CASSPRISGGGTGELFF.

The chain couples TRBV19 to TRBJ2-2; D may be TRBD2 (7 bases). The V and J ends lost 9 bases and 6 bases respectively, with 14 bases between them. Germline V gene data show CDR1 as LNHDA and CDR2 as SQIVND (reference sequence). This CDR3 is 13 amino acids long. The CDR3 sequence is CASRGGAAGELFF. The CDR3 DNA reads TGTGCCAGCAGGGGAGGGGCCGCCGGGGAGCTGTTTTTT.

This chain connects TRBV10-2 to TRBJ1-1; D gene unclear. CDR3 length equals 13 residues. CDR1 WSHSY and CDR2 SAAADI come from the germline V gene. Between the trimmed V and J ends, which lost 7 bases and 6 bases, there was a span of 15 bases. CDR3 in DNA: TGCGCCAGCATTCGCTCAGTAGGGTCTGAAGCTTTCTTT. This gives the protein CASIRSVGSEAFF.

The chain is built from TRBV4-2 and TRBJ1-2; weak D call: TRBD1 (5 bases). This CDR3 contains 17 residues. V was pared by 3 bases and J by 2 bases, with 19 bases between. Germline values: CDR1 LGHNA, CDR2 YNFKEQ. The CDR3 is CASSHSGRQYGNYGYTF. In DNA form, the CDR3 reads TGTGCCAGCAGCCACTCCGGGAGACAGTATGGCAACTATGGCTACACCTTC.

This clone was found once. The chain joins TRBV19 to TRBJ1-2; D possibly corresponds to TRBD1 (6 bases). CDR1 is LNHDA and CDR2 is SQIVND in the germline V gene (reference sequence). This CDR3 is built from 17 residues. V shed 0 bases and J shed 0 bases, with 14 bases lying between them. Here the CDR3 reads CASSIDLTGTSNYGYTF. As DNA, the CDR3 is TGTGCCAGTAGTATAGATCTCACAGGGACGTCTAACTATGGCTACACCTTC. Complete variable domain (other parts from reference TRBV19 and TRBJ1-2): DGGITQSPKYLFRKEGQNVTLSCEQNLNHDAMYWYRQDPGQGLRLIYYSQIVNDFQKGDIAEGYSVSREKKESFPLTVTSAQKNPTAFYLCASSIDLTGTSNYGYTFGSGTRLTVV.

The chain uses TRBV9 and TRBJ2-7; TRBD1 matches at 8 bases. The V gene end was trimmed by 3 bases and the J gene end by 8 bases; junction bases not matched to a gene: 7. The CDR3 covers 13 residues. CDR1 is SGDLS and CDR2 is YYNGEE in the germline V gene. DNA of the CDR3: TGTGCCAGCAGCGACCTTGGACAGGGCAAGCAGTACTTC. Its protein product is CASSDLGQGKQYF.

The chain links TRBV5-6 to TRBJ2-2; weak D call: TRBD2 (5 bases). The V gene's germline CDR1 is SGHDT and CDR2 YYEEEE. Trimming cost V 3 bases and J 5 bases, with 11 bases left between them. There are 14 residues in the CDR3. The CDR3 loop is CASSYTRYTGELFF. CDR3 DNA sequence: TGTGCCAGCAGCTATACTAGGTATACCGGGGAGCTGTTTTTT.

The genes are TRBV10-2 and TRBJ2-1; no firm D call. The germline CDR1 and CDR2 sequences are WSHSY and SAAADI. V was trimmed by 5 bases and J by 8 bases, leaving 13 bases between them. The CDR3 runs 13 residues. CDR3 bases: TGCGCCAGCAGTAGGCTGCCCTCTTATGAGCAGTTCTTC. It is translated as CASSRLPSYEQFF.

This clone is a singleton in its sample. V and J are TRBV5-4 and TRBJ2-7; D is ambiguous. The CDR3 spans 14 residues. V was pared by 4 bases and J by 3 bases, with 14 bases between. The germline V gene has CDR1 SGHNT and CDR2 YYREEE (reference sequence). DNA for the CDR3: TGTGCCAGCAGCAGAGTGGAGAATGTCTACGAGCAGTACTTC. Its translation is CASSRVENVYEQYF.

V and J are TRBV30 and TRBJ1-1; TRBD1 agrees at 9 bases. Germline V CDR1 and CDR2: GTSNPN, SVGIG (reference sequence). Trimming removed 0 bases from V and 11 bases from J; junction bases left unmatched: 4. The CDR3 is 12 amino acids. CDR3 amino acids: CAWSVQGAAAFF. As DNA, the CDR3 is TGTGCCTGGAGTGTACAGGGGGCCGCCGCTTTCTTT.

The V and J genes are TRBV4-1 and TRBJ2-5, with D perhaps assigned TRBD1 or TRBD2 (5 bases each). Germline lookup yields CDR1 MGHRA and CDR2 YSYEKL. The V and J ends lost 4 bases and 12 bases respectively, with 18 bases between them. The CDR3 spans 13 residues. The DNA of the CDR3 is TGCGCCAGCAGCCCACGACACGGGGCCCTAAAGTACTTC. The encoded protein is CASSPRHGALKYF.

V and J are TRBV7-6 and TRBJ2-7, with 9 bases aligning to TRBD2. Trimming removed 3 bases from V and 6 bases from J; junction bases left unmatched: 3. There are 13 residues in the CDR3. The germline V gene has CDR1 SGHVS and CDR2 FNYEAQ. The CDR3 region has the DNA TGTGCCAGCAGCTTCCGTAGCGGGAGCGAGCAGTACTTC. The encoded protein is CASSFRSGSEQYF.

The chain couples TRBV2 to TRBJ1-1, with a weak D call TRBD1 (5 bases). V lost 8 bases to trimming and J lost 5 bases, with 18 bases between them. CDR3 length equals 14 residues. CDR1 is SNHLY, CDR2 FYNNEI, per germline. The CDR3 sequence: CASQSVTKGTEAFF. The CDR3 DNA sequence: TGTGCCAGCCAGTCCGTGACAAAGGGGACTGAAGCTTTCTTT.

V is TRBV2 and J is TRBJ1-5; a weak D match, TRBD1 (5 bases). From germline, CDR1 is SNHLY and CDR2 FYNNEI. V was trimmed by 4 bases and J by 4 bases, leaving 8 bases between them. There are 13 residues in the CDR3. CDR3 nucleotides: TGTGCCAGCAGTGTTGGGGGTAATCAGCCCCAGCATTTT. It yields the protein CASSVGGNQPQHF.

This clone appeared a single time. The CDR3: CAWSRSLGRQGTDTQYF. DNA for the CDR3: TGTGCCTGGAGCAGAAGCTTGGGGCGCCAGGGGACAGATACGCAGTATTTT. The rearrangement uses TRBV30 and TRBJ2-3; tentatively, D is TRBD1 (6 bases). Germline CDR1 and CDR2: GTSNPN and SVGIG (reference sequence). There are 17 residues in the CDR3. The V end lost 3 bases, the J end lost 3 bases, and 22 bases lay between the germline ends.

The rearrangement uses TRBV6-1 and TRBJ1-5; tentatively, D is TRBD1 (6 bases). Trimming took 2 bases from V and 0 from J, leaving 14 bases between them. The germline CDR1 and CDR2 sequences are MNHNS and SASEGT. The CDR3 is 17 residues long. The CDR3 loop is CASSERGGWGSNQPQHF. CDR3 in DNA: TGTGCCAGCAGTGAACGGGGGGGCTGGGGTAGCAATCAGCCCCAGCATTTT.

The chain carries TRBV7-9 and TRBJ2-7, with D tentatively TRBD1 (5 bases). The CDR3 spans 16 residues. The V end lost 1 base, the J end lost 2 bases, and 15 bases lay between the germline ends. Looked up from germline, CDR1 is SEHNR and CDR2 is FQNEAQ (reference sequence). The CDR3 region is CASSLEGSLRPYEQYF. The DNA for the CDR3 is TGTGCCAGCAGCTTAGAGGGGTCTCTCCGCCCCTACGAGCAGTACTTC.